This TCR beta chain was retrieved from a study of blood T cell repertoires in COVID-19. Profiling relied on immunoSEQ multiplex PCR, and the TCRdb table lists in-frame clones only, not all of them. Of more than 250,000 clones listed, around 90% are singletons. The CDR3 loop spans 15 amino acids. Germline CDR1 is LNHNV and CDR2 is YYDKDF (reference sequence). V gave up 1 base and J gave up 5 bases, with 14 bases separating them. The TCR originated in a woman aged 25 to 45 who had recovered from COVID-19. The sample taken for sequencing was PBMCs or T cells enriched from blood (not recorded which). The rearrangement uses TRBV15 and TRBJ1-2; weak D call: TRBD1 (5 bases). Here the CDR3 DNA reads TGTGCCACCAGCAGAGGCTCGTCGCAGGGATATGGCTACACCTTC. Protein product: CATSRGSSQGYGYTF.